The rows below give T cell receptor beta chains drawn from one sample of a study of blood T cell repertoires in COVID-19. Here immunoSEQ multiplex PCR was the method, and the copy in TCRdb shows in-frame clones only, minus some. The sample lists roughly 64,000 clones; 84% were seen once. Sequences were obtained from peripheral blood. The receptors come from a woman in her sixties with acute or convalescent COVID-19. CDR3s include the opening cysteine and the closing phenylalanine or tryptophan. A D gene is named only where the DNA matches it firmly. Expanded clones are given a class, and other clones once, few, many or no size at all.

clone size | J gene | V gene | D gene | CDR3 DNA | CDR3 protein
. | TRBJ1-3 | TRBV11-2 | . | TGTGCCAGCAGTTTTTCGTCGGGAAACACCATATATTTT | CASSFSSGNTIYF
. | TRBJ2-4 | TRBV5-1 | . | TGCGCCAGCAGCTTGGAATTGGCAGGCCAGGCCAAAAACATTCAGTACTTC | CASSLELAGQAKNIQYF
. | TRBJ2-1 | TRBV18 | TRBD2 | TGTGCCAGCTCCCCGACTAGCGGGTCTTACAATGAGCAGTTCTTC | CASSPTSGSYNEQFF
. | TRBJ1-3 | TRBV3-1/TRBV3-2 | TRBD1 | TGTGCCAGCAGCCCCTCCGGGACAGTGACCTCTGGAAACACCATATATTTT | CASSPSGTVTSGNTIYF
. | TRBJ2-2 | TRBV3-1/TRBV3-2 | . | TGTGCCAGCAGCCATGCAGGGTCCGGGGAGCTGTTTTTT | CASSHAGSGELFF
. | TRBJ2-7 | TRBV9 | TRBD2 | TGTGCCAGCAGCGAAGGGACTAGCGCCTACGAGCAGTACTTC | CASSEGTSAYEQYF
. | TRBJ2-3 | TRBV6-5 | TRBD2 | TGTGCCAGCACCGTGACTAGCGGGCCAGGGAATACGCAGTATTTT | CASTVTSGPGNTQYF
. | TRBJ1-1 | TRBV6-6 | . | TGTGCCAGCAGGACTCCACAGGGCACTGAAGCTTTCTTT | CASRTPQGTEAFF
. | TRBJ2-7 | TRBV24-1 | TRBD2 | TGTGCCACCAGTGATTCAGGCGGGGGGGATCTCTACGAGCAGTACTTC | CATSDSGGGDLYEQYF
once | TRBJ2-2 | TRBV2 | . | TGTGCCAGCTTGGGGGGTTTAGACACCGGGGAGCTGTTTTTT | CASLGGLDTGELFF
once | TRBJ1-2 | TRBV30 | . | TGTGCCTGGAGCCCCCTTGGAGTCGATGGCTACACCTTC | CAWSPLGVDGYTF
once | TRBJ2-3 | TRBV6-4 | TRBD2 | TGTGCCAGCACCCGAGAGCGGGGCGCGAGCACAGATACGCAGTATTTT | CASTRERGASTDTQYF
. | TRBJ1-5 | TRBV12-5 | . | TGTGCTAGTGGCCCGGCTCGCAGGTCGTATAGCAATCAGCCCCAGCATTTT | CASGPARRSYSNQPQHF
. | TRBJ2-6 | TRBV3-1/TRBV3-2 | TRBD1 | TGTGCCAGCCAGCCGACAGGGAGCTCTGGGGCCAACGTCCTGACTTTC | CASQPTGSSGANVLTF
. | TRBJ1-1 | TRBV10-2 | . | TGCGCCAGCAGTGCCCAGGGCGGGGGCACTGAAGCTTTCTTT | CASSAQGGGTEAFF
. | TRBJ2-3 | TRBV2 | . | TGTGCCAGCAGAGGGGTGGGGGATACGCAGTATTTT | CASRGVGDTQYF
. | TRBJ2-2 | TRBV7-3 | . | TGTGCCAGCAGCTCAGGGTTGGCCGGGGAGCTGTTTTTT | CASSSGLAGELFF
once | TRBJ2-7 | TRBV7-2 | TRBD1 | TGTGCCAGCAGCGGGGACAGGTTATCCTACGAGCAGTACTTC | CASSGDRLSYEQYF
. | TRBJ1-2 | TRBV6-5 | TRBD1 | TGTGCCAGCAGTTGGTCAGGGGGAAATCTGAGAGGCTACACCTTC | CASSWSGGNLRGYTF
once | TRBJ1-1 | TRBV3-1/TRBV3-2 | . | TGTGCCAGCAGCCCCTCAGACGGGAAGTATGAAGCTTTCTTT | CASSPSDGKYEAFF
. | TRBJ1-2 | TRBV5-4 | TRBD1 | TGTGCCAGCAGCAGGGACAGCTATGGCTACACCTTC | CASSRDSYGYTF
. | TRBJ1-3 | TRBV7-3 | . | TGTGCCAGCAGCTTAGGGGGGAGTGTGTCTGGAAACACCATATATTTT | CASSLGGSVSGNTIYF
. | TRBJ2-3 | TRBV5-1 | . | TGCGCCAGCAGCTTGGAACAGGGACACGGAACAGATACGCAGTATTTT | CASSLEQGHGTDTQYF
. | TRBJ2-5 | TRBV3-1/TRBV3-2 | TRBD2 | TGTGCCAGCAGCCGTGCGGGGGGGCACGAGACCCAGTACTTC | CASSRAGGHETQYF
. | TRBJ2-1 | TRBV19 | . | TGTGCCAGTAGTGAGGTCAGGGACTACAATGAGCAGTTCTTC | CASSEVRDYNEQFF
. | TRBJ1-2 | TRBV5-1 | TRBD1 | TGCGCCAGCAGCTTGATAACAGGGGGAAGCTATGGCTACACCTTC | CASSLITGGSYGYTF
few | TRBJ1-4 | TRBV5-5 | . | TGTGCCAGCAGCTTGAGGTGGGCAAATGAAAAACTGTTTTTT | CASSLRWANEKLFF
. | TRBJ1-2 | TRBV18 | TRBD1 | TGTGCCAGCTCACCACCGGGACAGGGATCCTATGGCTACACCTTC | CASSPPGQGSYGYTF
once | TRBJ1-1 | TRBV3-1/TRBV3-2 | . | TGTGCCAGCAGCCAAGGTGGGCACCGTGAAGCTTTCTTT | CASSQGGHREAFF
. | TRBJ2-7 | TRBV6-5 | . | TGTGCCAGCACCGAAGGGTGGGGGCCTTTCGAGCAGTACTTC | CASTEGWGPFEQYF
. | TRBJ2-2 | TRBV11-3 | . | TGTGCCAGCAGCCGTAGGGGGGGCCTAAACACCGGGGAGCTGTTTTTT | CASSRRGGLNTGELFF
. | TRBJ2-7 | TRBV5-6 | TRBD1 | TGTGCCAGCAGCCCCCGAGGACAGGGCATATACGAGCAGTACTTC | CASSPRGQGIYEQYF
. | TRBJ1-4 | TRBV7-2 | . | TGTGCCAGCAGCTTGGGCGGGGGTAATGAAAAACTGTTTTTT | CASSLGGGNEKLFF